The 13 T cell receptor beta chains reported below all come from one sample, sequenced in a study of blood T cell repertoires in COVID-19 (dated by TCRdb to between 2020 and 2021). The library came from the immunoSEQ multiplex PCR assay. Held by TCRdb, this immuneACCESS table contains in-frame sequences only and omits some clones. Under half of the omission traces to an unresolved V gene where checked; the cause of the rest is unknown. This sample holds around 81,000 clones; approximately 86% were observed only once. In total, the top ten clones hold 1.5% to 2% of the sample. Sequenced material: peripheral blood. The receptors shown here come from a woman in her sixties with acute or convalescent COVID-19.

V is TRBV11-2 and J is TRBJ1-2; no firm D call. From germline, CDR1 is SGHAT and CDR2 FQNNGV. This CDR3 has 13 residues. V lost 1 base to trimming and J lost 4 bases, with 7 bases between them. The CDR3, as DNA: TGTGCCAGCAGCTTAGTATCTAGCTATGGCTACACCTTC. Translating gives CASSLVSSYGYTF. Combining the CDR3 with reference TRBV11-2 and TRBJ1-2 gives the whole variable domain EAGVAQSPRYKIIEKRQSVAFWCNPISGHATLYWYQQILGQGPKLLIQFQNNGVVDDSQLPKDRFSAERLKGVDSTLKIQPAKLEDSAVYLCASSLVSSYGYTFGSGTRLTVV.

The genes are TRBV6-5 and TRBJ1-1; D might be TRBD1 (5 bases). Germline V gene lookup returns CDR1 MNHEY and CDR2 SVGAGI. This CDR3 is 14 amino acids long. With 2 bases removed from V and 2 bases from J, the gap between germline ends came to 9 bases. For the CDR3, the DNA is TGTGCCAGCAGTTACGGGGCAGCCAACACTGAAGCTTTCTTT. As protein: CASSYGAANTEAFF.

The genes are TRBV7-2 and TRBJ2-7; 8 bases are shared with TRBD1. The CDR3 spans 13 residues. The V gene end was trimmed by 9 bases and the J gene end by 1 base; junction bases not matched to a gene: 5. Per the germline V gene, CDR1 is SGHTA and CDR2 is FQGNSA. The CDR3 sequence: CASAGGPSYEQYF. The CDR3 bases are TGTGCCAGTGCAGGGGGCCCTTCCTACGAGCAGTACTTC.

This chain uses TRBV1 with TRBJ1-4. TRBV1 is a pseudogene segment. CDR3 length: 18 amino acids. CDR3 nucleotides: TGCACCAGCAGCCAAGATATAAGGTTACGAGAGGTTGATGAAAAACTGTTTTTT. Translating gives CTSSQDIRLREVDEKLFF.

The chain employs TRBV7-9 and TRBJ2-1, with TRBD2 matching 7 bases. The CDR3 totals 16 residues. The germline V gene encodes CDR1 SEHNR and CDR2 FQNEAQ (reference sequence). The V and J ends lost 4 bases and 3 bases, in that order; junction bases with no gene match: 9. CDR3 residues: CASSSAGSHFYNEQFF. Here the CDR3 DNA reads TGTGCCAGCAGCTCAGCGGGGAGCCATTTCTACAATGAGCAGTTCTTC.

This rearrangement joins TRBV6-5 to TRBJ2-3; 9 positions match TRBD1. The CDR3 consists of 14 residues. Germline V CDR1 and CDR2: MNHEY, SVGAGI. The J segment lost 6 bases and the V segment lost 6 bases, leaving 7 bases of the junction unmatched. CDR3 region: CASSSGTGLDTQYF. Here the CDR3 DNA reads TGTGCCAGCAGCTCCGGGACAGGGTTGGATACGCAGTATTTT.

The chain is built from TRBV29-1 and TRBJ2-7; 7 bases fit TRBD1. Looked up from germline, CDR1 is SQVTM and CDR2 is ANQGSEA. Trimming cost V 5 bases and J 6 bases; bases outside gene matches: 7. This CDR3 is built from 12 residues. The CDR3 sequence: CSVNQGDGEQYF. The DNA of the CDR3 is TGCAGCGTTAATCAGGGGGACGGCGAGCAGTACTTC.

This rearrangement joins TRBV14 to TRBJ1-2, with a tentative D call TRBD1 (5 bases). V was shortened by 0 bases and J by 5 bases, with 7 bases between the two germline ends. The germline CDR1 and CDR2 sequences are SGHDN and FVKESK. The CDR3 covers 13 residues. Here the CDR3 reads CASSQDGTYGYTF. DNA of the CDR3: TGTGCCAGCAGCCAAGATGGGACTTATGGCTACACCTTC.

The rearrangement uses TRBV4-3 and TRBJ1-5; D not certain. Germline CDR1 and CDR2: LGHNA and YSLEER. Trimming removed 6 bases at V and 4 bases at J, with 10 bases between. The CDR3 is 13 amino acids. This chain's CDR3 is CASSLDGNQPQHF. CDR3 nucleotides: TGCGCCAGCAGTTTAGACGGGAATCAGCCCCAGCATTTT.

The gene calls are TRBV6-5 and TRBJ2-7; 8 bases line up with TRBD1. Germline CDR1 MNHEY, CDR2 SVGAGI. V lost 4 bases, J lost 0 bases, and 2 bases stayed unmatched. The CDR3 totals 14 residues. CDR3 DNA sequence: TGTGCCAGCAGTTTGGGACAGGTCTCCTACGAGCAGTACTTC. This translates into CASSLGQVSYEQYF.

This rearrangement joins TRBV7-8 to TRBJ2-3; the match to TRBD1 covers 9 bases. V dropped 5 bases and J dropped 4; count of bases not matched to a gene: 4. The CDR3 has 14 amino acids. Germline CDR1 is SGHVS and CDR2 is FQNEAQ. CDR3 sequence (DNA): TGTGCCAGCAGCATGGGACAGGGACCAGATACGCAGTATTTT. Amino acids: CASSMGQGPDTQYF. The full variable domain, in which reference TRBV7-8 and TRBJ2-3 provide the parts outside the CDR3, is GAGVSQSPRYKVAKRGQDVALRCDPISGHVSLFWYQQALGQGPEFLTYFQNEAQLDKSGLPSDRFFAERPEGSVSTLKIQRTQQEDSAVYLCASSMGQGPDTQYFGPGTRLTVL.

J is TRBJ2-7 and V is TRBV4-1; 7 bases match TRBD1. CDR3 length: 16 amino acids. V gave up 1 base and J gave up 4 bases; unmatched junction bases: 10. Germline CDR1 reads MGHRA; CDR2 reads YSYEKL. The CDR3: CASSQVAGGFKYEQYF. The CDR3 region has the DNA TGCGCCAGCAGCCAAGTGGCAGGGGGATTCAAGTACGAGCAGTACTTC.

The V and J genes are TRBV6-2 or TRBV6-3 and TRBJ2-7; D is uncertain. Per germline, CDR1 MNHEY and CDR2 SVGEGT. The CDR3 sequence is 12 residues long. V was pared by 6 bases and J by 5 bases, with 11 bases between. The CDR3 DNA reads TGTGCCAGCAGCCCTGAGAGCCACGAGCAGTACTTC. It codes for CASSPESHEQYF.